The 26 T cell receptor beta chains listed next were all sequenced from one sample in a study of radiation and T cells in renal cell carcinoma. Sequencing used immunoSEQ multiplex PCR; TCRdb keeps in-frame clones, though not all of them. The sample has tens of thousands of clones; 70% to 85% are singletons. Time point here: baseline pretreatment blood. Treatment in this sample: 15 Gy SBRT to primary tumor, nephrectomy 4 weeks later. Material: blood, obtained from a patient whose treatment included radiotherapy and nephrectomy. The source of these receptors is a man between 60 and 70 years old with renal cell carcinoma.

The chain recombines TRBV14 with TRBJ1-2; D ambiguous. The CDR3 has 14 amino acids. The germline gives CDR1 SGHDN, CDR2 FVKESK. V shed 1 base and J shed 8 bases, with 14 bases lying between them. CDR3 residues: CASSQVVRTEGYTF. Here the CDR3 DNA reads TGTGCCAGCAGCCAAGTCGTCAGGACTGAGGGCTACACCTTC.

V is TRBV2 and J is TRBJ1-2, with a tentative D call TRBD1 (5 bases). The ends were cut back, 3 bases at V and 6 bases at J, with 11 bases in the middle. Germline V gene data show CDR1 as SNHLY and CDR2 as FYNNEI. The CDR3 spans 13 residues. The CDR3 here is CASSERGSNGYTF. In nucleotides, the CDR3 is TGTGCCAGCAGTGAGAGGGGAAGTAATGGCTACACCTTC.

The CDR3 spells CASSLQGDNTEAFF. Written as DNA, the CDR3 is TGTGCCAGCAGCCTGCAGGGGGATAACACTGAAGCTTTCTTT. The rearrangement links TRBV5-4 to TRBJ1-1, with 7 bases that match TRBD1. The CDR3 is 14 amino acids. Trimming removed 4 bases from V and 2 bases from J; junction bases left unmatched: 5. CDR1 SGHNT and CDR2 YYREEE come from the germline V gene (reference sequence).

DNA for the CDR3: TGTGCCAGCAGCTACCGGACTAGCGGGTTAATCTACGAGCAGTACTTC. Translation gives CASSYRTSGLIYEQYF. The rearrangement joins TRBV7-6 to TRBJ2-7; 11 bases line up with TRBD2. From germline, CDR1 is SGHVS and CDR2 FNYEAQ. CDR3 length: 16 amino acids. The J segment lost 3 bases and the V segment lost 4 bases, leaving 8 bases of the junction unmatched. Full variable domain (rest looked up from reference TRBV7-6 and TRBJ2-7): GAGVSQSPRYKVTKRGQDVALRCDPISGHVSLYWYRQALGQGPEFLTYFNYEAQQDKSGLPNDRFSAERPEGSISTLTIQRTEQRDSAMYRCASSYRTSGLIYEQYFGPGTRLTVT.

This clone was detected once. This sequence joins TRBV29-1 and TRBJ1-3, with a tentative D call TRBD1 (5 bases). V was cut by 7 bases and J by 0 bases, with 28 bases left in between. The CDR3 length is 19 residues. The germline V gene has CDR1 SQVTM and CDR2 ANQGSEA. The CDR3 here is CSALGEGEPGSLSGNTIYF. The CDR3 nucleotides are TGCAGCGCCCTGGGTGAAGGGGAGCCCGGGTCTCTCTCTGGAAACACCATATATTTT.

This chain joins TRBV27 and TRBJ2-1; 9 bases fit TRBD1. V trimming: 4 bases; J trimming: 1 base; junction bases outside the gene matches: 11. Germline assignment: CDR1 MNHEY and CDR2 SMNVEV (reference sequence). CDR3 length: 18 residues. The CDR3 loop reads CASSSLGDRALSYNEQFF. CDR3 DNA sequence: TGTGCCAGCAGTTCCCTCGGGGACAGGGCCCTTTCCTACAATGAGCAGTTCTTC.

This chain links TRBV7-8 with TRBJ2-7, with D unresolved. This CDR3 has 16 residues. V was clipped by 3 bases and J by 3 bases, with 18 bases between them. Germline V gene lookup returns CDR1 SGHVS and CDR2 FQNEAQ. DNA for the CDR3: TGTGCCAGCAGCTTTGAGGTTGAAATGTCCTACTACGAGCAGTACTTC. Translating it yields CASSFEVEMSYYEQYF.

The rearrangement uses TRBV27 and TRBJ2-1, with TRBD2 matching 11 bases. Germline CDR1 is MNHEY and CDR2 is SMNVEV (reference sequence). With V trimmed by 5 bases and J by 1 base, 7 bases remained unmatched. The length of the CDR3 is 17 residues. In DNA form, the CDR3 reads TGTGCCAGCAGTACCCAACTAGCGGGAGTATCCTACAATGAGCAGTTCTTC. It specifies CASSTQLAGVSYNEQFF.

This rearrangement joins TRBV7-9 to TRBJ2-6; 7 nucleotides match TRBD1. The germline V gene has CDR1 SEHNR and CDR2 FQNEAQ (reference sequence). V gave up 2 bases and J gave up 0 bases; unmatched junction bases: 7. The CDR3 contains 18 residues. CDR3 DNA: TGTGCCAGCAGCTTAAATGCCAGGGGGATCTCTGGGGCCAACGTCCTGACTTTC. Translation: CASSLNARGISGANVLTF.

The rearrangement uses TRBV6-5 and TRBJ2-2, with D perhaps matching TRBD2 (6 bases). V was clipped by 0 bases and J by 7 bases, with 9 bases between them. Germline V gene sequence: CDR1 MNHEY, CDR2 SVGAGI. There are 14 residues in the CDR3. In DNA form, the CDR3 reads TGTGCCAGCAGTTACTCGAGCGGGTTCGGGGAGCTGTTTTTT. Its protein is CASSYSSGFGELFF.

V gene TRBV4-1 combines with J gene TRBJ2-5; TRBD2 aligns across 7 bases. Germline V gene sequence: CDR1 MGHRA, CDR2 YSYEKL. The CDR3 sequence is 18 residues long. V lost 0 bases, J lost 0 bases, and 10 bases stayed unmatched. The CDR3 DNA reads as TGCGCCAGCAGCCAAGAGGGGGGAGGGGTGGCTTACCAAGAGACCCAGTACTTC. This gives the protein CASSQEGGGVAYQETQYF.

The chain recombines TRBV6-1 with TRBJ2-3; 8 bases agree with TRBD2. Germline lookup yields CDR1 MNHNS and CDR2 SASEGT. J was trimmed by 3 bases and V by 7 bases; bases with no gene match: 3. CDR3 size: 13 residues. The CDR3 DNA reads TGTGCCAGCATGGCTAGCGGGACAGATACGCAGTATTTT. Its protein is CASMASGTDTQYF.

The genes are TRBV7-3 and TRBJ2-3; perhaps TRBD2 as D (5 bases). This CDR3 is built from 12 residues. Germline V gene data show CDR1 as SGHTA and CDR2 as FQGTGA. Trimming removed 4 bases at V and 6 bases at J, with 8 bases between. The CDR3 DNA sequence: TGTGCCAGCAGCTCCACGGGGGATACGCAGTATTTT. Translation: CASSSTGDTQYF.

This clone was recorded once. V gene TRBV30 combines with J gene TRBJ2-7; D may match TRBD1 or TRBD2 (6 bases each). Germline V CDR1 and CDR2: GTSNPN, SVGIG (reference sequence). The CDR3 length is 11 residues. Trimming left V 4 bases short and J 6 bases short, with 10 bases between. The CDR3 DNA follows: TGTGCCTGGAAACAGGGAGGCGAGCAGTACTTC. Protein sequence: CAWKQGGEQYF.

J is TRBJ2-7 and V is TRBV2, with D unclear. Trimming took 8 bases from V and 3 from J, leaving 11 bases between them. The CDR3 is made up of 12 amino acids. CDR1 is SNHLY, CDR2 FYNNEI, per germline. This CDR3 reads CASGQNNYEQYF. CDR3 bases: TGTGCCAGCGGGCAGAACAACTACGAGCAGTACTTC.

The CDR3 nucleotides read TGTGCCAGCAGCTTGGTTCAAGGATGGCTTGGGACTGAAGCTTTCTTT. It yields the protein CASSLVQGWLGTEAFF. V usage is TRBV7-2 and J usage is TRBJ1-1, with D unclear. The CDR3 totals 16 residues. V was cut by 3 bases and J by 5 bases, with 19 bases left in between. CDR1 is SGHTA and CDR2 is FQGNSA in the germline V gene.

J is TRBJ2-3 and V is TRBV5-1; D might be TRBD2 (6 bases). The germline V and J ends were trimmed by 1 base and 4 bases, with 13 bases remaining between them. Germline values: CDR1 SGHRS, CDR2 YFSETQ. The CDR3 is 15 residues long. CDR3 residues: CASSLWGEYADTQYF. CDR3 coding DNA: TGCGCCAGCAGCTTGTGGGGGGAGTACGCAGATACGCAGTATTTT.

The genes are TRBV7-2 and TRBJ2-3; D remains unclear. V lost 3 bases and J 2 bases, leaving 6 bases between the germline ends. CDR3 length equals 13 residues. Germline lookup yields CDR1 SGHTA and CDR2 FQGNSA. CDR3 loop: CASSFQITDTQYF. In DNA, the CDR3 is TGTGCCAGCAGCTTCCAGATCACAGATACGCAGTATTTT.

This chain joins TRBV28 and TRBJ2-3, with 7 bases matching TRBD2. V lost 6 bases, J lost 3 bases, and 9 bases stayed unmatched. Germline values: CDR1 MDHEN, CDR2 SYDVKM. CDR3 length equals 15 residues. This chain's CDR3 is CASRPAGMRTDTQYF. The CDR3 nucleotides read TGTGCCAGCAGACCAGCGGGAATGAGAACAGATACGCAGTATTTT.

This chain links TRBV2 with TRBJ2-7; 11 bases match TRBD1. Germline V gives CDR1 SNHLY, CDR2 FYNNEI. With V trimmed by 10 bases and J by 7 bases, 6 bases remained unmatched. The CDR3 runs 12 residues. In DNA, the CDR3 is TGTGCCACCGGACAGGGGGCTAGAGAGCAGTACTTC. This codes for CATGQGAREQYF.

This chain joins TRBV19 and TRBJ2-3, with D possibly called TRBD1 or TRBD2 (6 bases each). The CDR3 covers 14 residues. Germline CDR1 and CDR2: LNHDA and SQIVND (reference sequence). Trimming stripped 4 bases from V and 4 bases from J, with 12 bases between. CDR3 region: CASSRAGEADTQYF. The CDR3 DNA is TGTGCCAGTAGTAGGGCAGGGGAGGCAGATACGCAGTATTTT. The variable domain in full, completed from reference TRBV19 and TRBJ2-3, reads DGGITQSPKYLFRKEGQNVTLSCEQNLNHDAMYWYRQDPGQGLRLIYYSQIVNDFQKGDIAEGYSVSREKKESFPLTVTSAQKNPTAFYLCASSRAGEADTQYFGPGTRLTVL.

The genes are TRBV19 and TRBJ2-7; the D is unclear. Between the trimmed V and J ends, which lost 5 bases and 2 bases, there was a span of 4 bases. The CDR3 covers 11 residues. The germline V gene encodes CDR1 LNHDA and CDR2 SQIVND (reference sequence). The CDR3: CASSSPYEQYF. The CDR3 nucleotides are TGTGCCAGTAGTTCCCCCTACGAGCAGTACTTC.

The V call is TRBV5-1, the J call TRBJ2-1; D perhaps matches TRBD2 (6 bases). Germline CDR1 SGHRS, CDR2 YFSETQ. CDR3 length: 15 residues. Trimming left V 2 bases short and J 1 base short, with 10 bases between. CDR3 nucleotide sequence: TGCGCCAGCAGCTTTAGCGGCGGATCCTACAATGAGCAGTTCTTC. Protein: CASSFSGGSYNEQFF. Full variable domain (missing parts from reference TRBV5-1 and TRBJ2-1): KAGVTQTPRYLIKTRGQQVTLSCSPISGHRSVSWYQQTPGQGLQFLFEYFSETQRNKGNFPGRFSGRQFSNSRSEMNVSTLELGDSALYLCASSFSGGSYNEQFFGPGTRLTVL.

The chain employs TRBV5-4 and TRBJ2-7; D perhaps matches TRBD2 (6 bases). There are 14 residues in the CDR3. Between the trimmed V and J ends, which lost 1 base and 1 base, there was a span of 9 bases. CDR1 is SGHNT, CDR2 YYREEE, per germline (reference sequence). The DNA of the CDR3 is TGTGCCAGCAGCTTGCTACGGGGGTCCTACGAGCAGTACTTC. Translation: CASSLLRGSYEQYF.

The count of this clone is one. The V gene is TRBV27, the J gene TRBJ2-3, with 7 bases identical to TRBD1. V lost 6 bases and J lost 1; bases outside the gene matches: 7. The CDR3 runs 15 residues. Germline loops: CDR1 MNHEY, CDR2 SMNVEV (reference sequence). The CDR3 DNA reads TGTGCCAGCAGCTTACAGGGGTTCGGCACAGATACGCAGTATTTT. Its translation is CASSLQGFGTDTQYF.

This clone was counted between two and nine times. The chain combines TRBV9 with TRBJ1-1, with 10 bases lining up with TRBD1. This CDR3 region has 17 residues. The junction had 14 bases not matched to a gene; V was cut back by 4 bases and J by 5 bases. Germline lookup yields CDR1 SGDLS and CDR2 YYNGEE. The CDR3 DNA reads as TGTGCCAGCAGCTCGAGCGGGGACAGGGGAAGTTGGACTGAAGCTTTCTTT. Protein product: CASSSSGDRGSWTEAFF.